This TCR beta chain came from a study of identifying expanded T cells in peripheral blood. Trimming cost V 7 bases and J 3 bases; bases outside gene matches: 6. The CDR3 extends over 13 amino acids. Germline assignment: CDR1 SGHNT and CDR2 YENEEA. Overall study results and limits: Across healthy donors, higher total template counts meant significantly greater approximately 2-week count variance. Roughly 1.2 clones differed between technical replicates, versus roughly 17 and 20 over time.

In regard to this clone: Its antigen is currently unknown.

During the collection period, no donor immune events like infections were recorded. Sequenced by immunoSEQ multiplex PCR; TCRdb stores in-frame clones only, minus some. The repertoire has some 95,000 clones, roughly 86% of them found once; the top ten carry around 5.9%. This TCR came from a person aged 18 to 69 in good health. The chain recombines TRBV11-3 with TRBJ2-7; TRBD1 agrees at 7 bases. Source material: blood. The DNA for the CDR3 is TGTGCCAGCACGGATGGGGACAGCTACGAGCAGTACTTC. Protein: CASTDGDSYEQYF.